The sequence of this TCR beta chain was determined in a study of OX40 agonist ivuxolimab in advanced cancers. Across the study: Ivuxolimab, an antibody that agonizes OX40 (CD134), was administered to the patients. General study results and limits: Compared with others, partial responders at 0.1-3.0 mg/kg displayed clonal expansion among the lowest.

This CDR3 spans 14 amino acids. CDR1 is SGHDT and CDR2 is YYEEEE in the germline V gene. After removal of 0 bases from V and 9 bases from J, the junction contained 3 bases not matched to a gene. The table came from immunoSEQ multiplex PCR; TCRdb's copy has only in-frame clones and leaves some out. Of around 45,000 clones in the sample, 80% were seen once. Patients who had autoimmune disease history or got systemic immunosuppression were left out. Cycle 7 day 1, cycle 4 day 1, and baseline were the timepoints at which blood was sampled. With respect to this clone: Antigen specificity is unknown.

This clonotype was obtained from an adult with an advanced solid tumor such as melanoma, head and neck, liver or kidney cancer. The chain uses TRBV5-6 and TRBJ2-6; TRBD1 matches at 7 bases. Sequencing used CD4+ or CD8+ T cells sorted from blood, obtained in a trial of the OX40 agonist ivuxolimab. In nucleotides, the CDR3 is TGTGCCAGCAGCTTGGTAGGGGGCTTCAACGTCCTGACTTTC. It yields the protein CASSLVGGFNVLTF.